Listed below are T cell receptor beta chains from one sample, sequenced in a study of blood T cells in healthy people across ages. Each CDR3 protein gets one entry after TCRdb re-called the 5' RACE reads with MiXCR. The top ten hold roughly 13% of the sample, which has 950,000 to 1,200,000 distinct CDR3 sequences, roughly two fifths seen once. Sequencing was performed on blood. The receptor set was obtained from a man aged 18 to 29 in good health. Both conserved end residues are part of each CDR3. Each record gives: clone size, D gene, V gene, J gene, CDR3 DNA, CDR3 protein. The D gene is left open where the match is weak. The size of a clone is reported for some rows only, either as once, few or many, or as a class for expanded clones.

>-|-|TRBV12-5|TRBJ2-5
TGTGCTAGTGGTTTGGACCACAATGAGCAGTACTTC
CASGLDHNEQYF
>-|TRBD1|TRBV9|TRBJ1-5
TGTGCCAGCAGCGTAGGGGACAGTGCCTATCAGCCCCCGCATTTT
CASSVGDSAYQPPHF
>-|-|TRBV20-1|TRBJ2-1
TGCAGTGCTAGAGATTTGGGTAGGACCTACAATGAGCAGTTCTTC
CSARDLGRTYNEQFF
>-|-|TRBV12-3/TRBV12-4|TRBJ2-3
TGTGCCAGCAGTTTAGCTATAGCAGATACGCAATATTTT
CASSLAIADTQYF
>-|-|TRBV12-3/TRBV12-4|TRBJ1-1
TGTGCCAGCAGGTCCGGGACCAAGAACACTGAAGCTTTCTTT
CASRSGTKNTEAFF
>once|-|TRBV4-3|TRBJ2-5
TGCGCCAGCAGCCAAGGCGTGGGGGTCGCCAACCCCTACAATGAGCAGTACTTC
CASSQGVGVANPYNEQYF
>-|-|TRBV20-1|TRBJ1-2
TGCAGTGCTCCGGACCGTAGGGTCGGAGGCTACACCTTC
CSAPDRRVGGYTF
>few|TRBD1|TRBV7-2|TRBJ1-1
TGTGCCAGCAGCCGGGACAGGGGTTTGACTGAAGCTTTCTTT
CASSRDRGLTEAFF
>few|TRBD1|TRBV5-1|TRBJ1-2
TGCGCCAGCAACGTAGGACAGGGACCCTATGGCTACACCTTC
CASNVGQGPYGYTF
>-|-|TRBV6-5|TRBJ1-1
TGTGCCAGCAGCCCACAGCCGGGGAGCACTGAAGCTTTCTTT
CASSPQPGSTEAFF
>-|-|TRBV11-2|TRBJ1-4
TGTGCCAGCACCCGGGCCTTTAATGAAAAACTGTTTTTT
CASTRAFNEKLFF
>-|-|TRBV9|TRBJ1-2
TGTGCCAGCAGCGCCGTGGGGTTAGGGAACTATGGCTACACCTTC
CASSAVGLGNYGYTF
>few|TRBD1|TRBV5-6|TRBJ2-3
TGTGCCAGCACTACACCTCTCGCACAGGGGGCTGGAGATACGCAGTATTTT
CASTTPLAQGAGDTQYF
>-|-|TRBV7-9|TRBJ2-7
TGTGCCAGCAGAATCATCTACGAGCAGTACTTC
CASRIIYEQYF
>-|-|TRBV27|TRBJ1-1
TGTGCCAGCAGAAAAATTTCTAACACTGAAGCTTTCTTT
CASRKISNTEAFF
>few|TRBD1|TRBV3-1|TRBJ1-2
TGTGCCAGCAGCCAAGAGAGTAACAGGGGCTATGGCTACACCTTC
CASSQESNRGYGYTF
>-|-|TRBV12-3/TRBV12-4|TRBJ2-1
TGTGCCAGCAGTTGGAGGCAGTTAGCTATGGATGAGCAGTTCTTC
CASSWRQLAMDEQFF
>-|-|TRBV6-2/TRBV6-3|TRBJ2-4
TGTGCCAGCATGAACGGGCGATCCCAAAACATTCAGTACTTC
CASMNGRSQNIQYF
>few|-|TRBV7-2|TRBJ2-1
TGTGCCAGCAGCTTATCTTATCAAGTCGATGAGCAGTTCTTC
CASSLSYQVDEQFF
>few|TRBD1|TRBV20-1|TRBJ1-2
TGCAGTGCTAGAGATCGGGACAGGGTATACTATGGCTACACCTTC
CSARDRDRVYYGYTF
>many|TRBD1|TRBV7-9|TRBJ2-1
TGTGCCAGCAGCTTGTCGGGACAGGGCATGTTCTTC
CASSLSGQGMFF
>-|-|TRBV4-3|TRBJ1-2
TGCGCCAGCAGCCAAGGGGGGTCCAGAGATTATGGCTACACCTTC
CASSQGGSRDYGYTF
>few|TRBD1|TRBV2|TRBJ1-6
TGTGCCAGCGGACCCCGGGACAGGGGATCCAATTCACCCCTCCACTTT
CASGPRDRGSNSPLHF
>-|TRBD1|TRBV20-1|TRBJ1-2
TGCAGTGCTACCCTTGAAGGGGGCGTCTATGGCTACACCTTC
CSATLEGGVYGYTF
>-|-|TRBV20-1|TRBJ1-2
TGCAGTGCTAGAGACCTAGCTAACTATGGCTACACCTTC
CSARDLANYGYTF
>few|-|TRBV6-1|TRBJ2-5
TGTGCCAGCGAAGAAGGACTACTCCAGGAGACCCAGTACTTC
CASEEGLLQETQYF
>-|TRBD2|TRBV13|TRBJ2-5
TGTGCCAGCAGCCCGGGACTAGCCCAGATTGGAGAAGAGACCCAGTACTTC
CASSPGLAQIGEETQYF
>-|-|TRBV20-1|TRBJ2-2
TGCAGTGCTAGAGATGTAGCAGTTAACACCGGGGAGCTGTTTTTT
CSARDVAVNTGELFF
>few|-|TRBV14|TRBJ2-2
TGTGCCAGCAGCCGTCCGACGTTACTTAACACCGGGGAGCTGTTTTTT
CASSRPTLLNTGELFF
>many|TRBD2|TRBV4-3|TRBJ2-1
TGCGCCAGCAGCCAAGCCACCCTACTAGCGGGGCGATACAATGAGCAGTTCTTC
CASSQATLLAGRYNEQFF
>-|-|TRBV29-1|TRBJ1-3
TGCAGCGTTGAAGGGAGACATCCCCAAGGAAACACCATATATTTT
CSVEGRHPQGNTIYF
>-|-|TRBV6-2/TRBV6-3|TRBJ2-5
TGTGCCAGCAGTTATCTCCAGGGTGAGCAGTACTTC
CASSYLQGEQYF
>-|-|TRBV9|TRBJ2-1
TGTGCCAGCAGCGTAGTGTCTGGCTATGAGCAGTTCTTC
CASSVVSGYEQFF
>-|-|TRBV20-1|TRBJ1-4
TGCAGTGGGCGACTCGCAACTAATGAAAAACTGTTTTTT
CSGRLATNEKLFF
>few|TRBD1|TRBV5-5|TRBJ1-5
TGTGCCAGCAGCACTGCGGACAGGGGGCGCGGGCAGCCCCAGCATTTT
CASSTADRGRGQPQHF
>few|TRBD1|TRBV12-3/TRBV12-4|TRBJ1-1
TGTGCCAGCAGTTGGACAGGGTGGAACACTGAAGCTTTCTTT
CASSWTGWNTEAFF
>few|-|TRBV6-2/TRBV6-3|TRBJ2-5
TGTGCCAGCAGTTCCATCGAGACCCAGTACTTC
CASSSIETQYF
>few|TRBD1|TRBV20-1|TRBJ2-7
TGCAGTGCTAGAGATCTCCTTCCGGGACAGGACTACGAGCAGTACTTC
CSARDLLPGQDYEQYF
>many|-|TRBV10-3|TRBJ2-1
TGTGCCATCAGTGTTCCCTCGGTAACGGCCAATGAGCAGTTCTTC
CAISVPSVTANEQFF
>-|-|TRBV3-1|TRBJ2-7
TGTGCCAGCAGGCAAGGTGCGGAGCTCTACGAGCAGTACTTC
CASRQGAELYEQYF
>few|-|TRBV6-5|TRBJ2-7
TGTGCCAGCAGTACCGGGACACAACCCAAATACAATGAGCAGTACTTC
CASSTGTQPKYNEQYF
>-|TRBD1|TRBV2|TRBJ1-5
TGTGCCAGCAGCCGGGGACAGGGAGTTTCCAATCAGCCCCAGCATTTT
CASSRGQGVSNQPQHF
>few|-|TRBV10-3|TRBJ2-3
TGTGCCATCAGTGAGTCGGGGACGGACTTGGGAGATACGCAGTATTTT
CAISESGTDLGDTQYF
>-|-|TRBV2|TRBJ1-1
TGTGCCAGCAGCCCTAGGAGCCTCCCCAACATGAACACTGAAGCTTTCTTT
CASSPRSLPNMNTEAFF
>few|-|TRBV3-1|TRBJ2-5
TGTGCCAGCAGCCAAGAAGGCGGCCGATCCCAAGAGACCCAGTACTTC
CASSQEGGRSQETQYF
>few|-|TRBV4-3|TRBJ1-4
TGCGCCAGCAGCCAAGAGTTGATACAGGCAACTAATGAAAAACTGTTTTTT
CASSQELIQATNEKLFF
>-|TRBD1|TRBV27|TRBJ1-1
TGTGCCAGCAATACAGGGGGGATGAACACTGAAGCTTTCTTT
CASNTGGMNTEAFF
>-|TRBD1|TRBV10-3|TRBJ2-2
TGTGCCATCAGTCCGGGACAGGGTAGCTCCGGGGAGCTGTTTTTT
CAISPGQGSSGELFF
>-|-|TRBV29-1|TRBJ2-1
TGCGGCGTTTCAGCGGCTGTGGTATTCAATGAGCAGTTCTTC
CGVSAAVVFNEQFF
>once|TRBD1|TRBV5-5|TRBJ1-1
TGTGCCAGCAGCTTGGTGGGCATGGGCCGGGACAGTAACACTGAAGCTTTCTTT
CASSLVGMGRDSNTEAFF
>-|-|TRBV18|TRBJ1-6
TGTGCCAGCTCACCAGGGGGACCAGGAAATTCACCCCTCCACTTT
CASSPGGPGNSPLHF
>-|-|TRBV4-3|TRBJ1-5
TGCGCCAGCAGCCAAGATAGGGGTCCTCATCAGCCCCAGCATTTT
CASSQDRGPHQPQHF
>-|-|TRBV6-2/TRBV6-3|TRBJ1-5
TGTGCCAGCAGTACCCTACGACAGCCCCAGCATTTT
CASSTLRQPQHF
>-|-|TRBV7-2|TRBJ1-2
TGTGCCAGCAGCTTAACGCTGTACAACAACTATGGCTACACCTTC
CASSLTLYNNYGYTF
>-|TRBD1|TRBV6-5|TRBJ2-3
TGTGCCAGCAGCTTCGACAGGGAGCGGACAGATACGCAGTATTTT
CASSFDRERTDTQYF